This record covers a single TCR beta chain. This record belongs to a study of blood T cell repertoires in COVID-19. Study context: The United States, Italy and Spain were the sources of the acute and convalescent COVID-19 samples. Sources were T cells, B-cell-depleted T cells, or PBMCs; the material itself was cDNA or gDNA.

Under the authors' procedure: Quantification of nucleated cells was approximated via reference gene primer amplification. Assay used: immunoSEQ multiplex PCR; TCRdb lists only in-frame clones, some missing. V and J calls and clone size are given by that table; D and trimming were obtained from the DNA. The sample yields approximately 110,000 clones, 70% to 90% seen once. The CDR3 loop spans 14 amino acids. CDR1 and CDR2 (germline): MRHNA, SNTAGT. V lost 5 bases and J lost 5; bases outside the gene matches: 3. This clonotype was sampled from a woman between 70 and 85 years old who had recovered from COVID-19. Material: peripheral blood. V gene TRBV6-4 combines with J gene TRBJ1-4; 9 nucleotides align to TRBD1. CDR3 coding DNA: TGTGCCAGCAGTCCCGGACAGGGGAATGAAAAACTGTTTTTT. This encodes CASSPGQGNEKLFF.